This entry lists 27 T cell receptor beta chains sequenced from one sample in a study of blood T cell repertoires in COVID-19. The table came from immunoSEQ multiplex PCR; TCRdb's copy has only in-frame clones and leaves some out. The data contain about 100,000 clones, 91% of them singletons. Sequencing was performed on peripheral blood. These receptors came from a man aged 18 to 35 with acute or convalescent COVID-19.

J is TRBJ1-1 and V is TRBV6-5; 7 bases align to TRBD1. Trimming removed 5 bases from V and 1 base from J; junction bases left unmatched: 7. CDR1 MNHEY and CDR2 SVGAGI come from the germline V gene. The CDR3 is 15 amino acids. CDR3 in amino acids: CASSLHAGGNTEAFF. CDR3 nucleotides: TGTGCCAGCAGTCTCCACGCAGGGGGGAACACTGAAGCTTTCTTT.

The rearrangement joins TRBV5-1 to TRBJ2-1; D is unresolved. The CDR3 is made up of 15 amino acids. The V and J ends lost 0 bases and 0 bases respectively, with 7 bases between them. Germline values: CDR1 SGHRS, CDR2 YFSETQ. Here the CDR3 reads CASSLVSFSYNEQFF. CDR3 nucleotides: TGCGCCAGCAGCTTGGTGAGCTTCTCCTACAATGAGCAGTTCTTC.

The chain is built from TRBV5-1 and TRBJ1-1; D remains unclear. Deletions cut 0 bases from V and 8 bases from J, with 11 bases between. The CDR3 loop spans 13 amino acids. Per the germline V gene, CDR1 is SGHRS and CDR2 is YFSETQ. The CDR3 region has the DNA TGCGCCAGCAGCTTGGGTCGAGATACCGAAGCTTTCTTT. It is translated as CASSLGRDTEAFF. Full variable domain (missing parts from reference TRBV5-1 and TRBJ1-1): KAGVTQTPRYLIKTRGQQVTLSCSPISGHRSVSWYQQTPGQGLQFLFEYFSETQRNKGNFPGRFSGRQFSNSRSEMNVSTLELGDSALYLCASSLGRDTEAFFGQGTRLTVV.

J is TRBJ2-1 and V is TRBV6-5; 10 bases fit TRBD1. The CDR3 runs 14 residues. V trimming: 7 bases; J trimming: 7 bases; junction bases outside the gene matches: 7. Per the germline V gene, CDR1 is MNHEY and CDR2 is SVGAGI. CDR3 in DNA: TGTGCCAGCATTTTGACAGGGGGCAGGAATGAGCAGTTCTTC. This encodes CASILTGGRNEQFF.

This chain uses TRBV5-1 with TRBJ2-3, with TRBD2 identical over 10 bases. V gave up 0 bases and J gave up 5 bases; unmatched junction bases: 9. Germline V gene sequence: CDR1 SGHRS, CDR2 YFSETQ. The CDR3 has 17 residues. CDR3: CASSLGDLAGAGDTQYF. As DNA, the CDR3 is TGCGCCAGCAGCTTGGGGGACCTAGCGGGAGCCGGAGATACGCAGTATTTT. Complete variable domain (other parts from reference TRBV5-1 and TRBJ2-3): KAGVTQTPRYLIKTRGQQVTLSCSPISGHRSVSWYQQTPGQGLQFLFEYFSETQRNKGNFPGRFSGRQFSNSRSEMNVSTLELGDSALYLCASSLGDLAGAGDTQYFGPGTRLTVL.

This sequence joins TRBV10-2 and TRBJ1-5, with D hard to call. Germline CDR1 WSHSY, CDR2 SAAADI. The CDR3 covers 14 residues. V gave up 3 bases and J gave up 3 bases, with 9 bases separating them. CDR3 sequence: CASSEQHYNQPQHF. The CDR3 DNA reads TGCGCCAGCAGTGAACAACACTACAATCAGCCCCAGCATTTT.

This clone showed up just once. Additional DNA sequences in this sample encode the identical CDR3. The chain couples TRBV24-1 to TRBJ1-1; D is ambiguous. The CDR3 runs to 12 residues. With 2 bases removed from V and 4 bases from J, the gap between germline ends came to 4 bases. Germline V gives CDR1 KGHDR, CDR2 SFDVKD. CDR3 sequence (DNA): TGTGCCACCAGTGATTCGAGCACTGAAGCTTTCTTT. It yields the protein CATSDSSTEAFF.

The V call is TRBV9, the J call TRBJ1-1; 10 bases align to TRBD1. The V segment lost 0 bases and the J segment 0 bases; nucleotides outside the gene matches: 11. The CDR3 loop spans 19 amino acids. CDR1 and CDR2 (germline): SGDLS, YYNGEE. DNA of the CDR3: TGTGCCAGCAGCGTAGTATCGCGGGACAGGGGAGAGGTGAACACTGAAGCTTTCTTT. It codes for CASSVVSRDRGEVNTEAFF.

The chain recombines TRBV19 with TRBJ1-2, with D perhaps TRBD1 (6 bases). Germline CDR1 is LNHDA and CDR2 is SQIVND (reference sequence). This CDR3 is built from 13 residues. Trimming shortened V by 6 bases and J by 5 bases, and 13 bases separated the two germline ends. The CDR3 DNA reads TGTGCCAGTAGGGAAACAGGGATTTATGGCTACACCTTC. It is translated as CASRETGIYGYTF.

This clone has more than one count but fewer than ten. This chain connects TRBV18 to TRBJ1-4; 11 nucleotides agree with TRBD1. Germline trimming cut 3 bases from V and 0 bases from J; bases unmatched to any gene: 0. This CDR3 is built from 16 residues. In germline, CDR1 is KGHSH, CDR2 LQKENI. The CDR3 reads CASSPGQGATNEKLFF. CDR3 bases: TGTGCCAGCTCACCGGGACAGGGGGCAACTAATGAAAAACTGTTTTTT.

CDR3 sequence (DNA): TGTGCCAGCAGTTACTCGGTCGGTGGGCAGGGGGGAAGCTGCACCTTC. Translated, it gives CASSYSVGGQGGSCTF. The chain carries TRBV6-5 and TRBJ1-2; 7 bases fit TRBD1. CDR1 and CDR2 (germline): MNHEY, SVGAGI. This CDR3 has 16 residues. Trimming cost V 0 bases and J 13 bases; bases outside gene matches: 17.

The sample holds one count of this clone. V gene TRBV29-1 combines with J gene TRBJ1-4, with 7 bases identical to TRBD1. This CDR3 region has 12 residues. Germline V gives CDR1 SQVTM, CDR2 ANQGSEA. CDR3 loop: CTMQGGNEKLFF. As DNA, the CDR3 is TGCACCATGCAGGGGGGTAATGAAAAACTGTTTTTT.

The V call is TRBV9, the J call TRBJ2-1; 10 bases are shared with TRBD1. There are 16 residues in the CDR3. V dropped 0 bases and J dropped 4; count of bases not matched to a gene: 4. Germline CDR1 reads SGDLS; CDR2 reads YYNGEE. The CDR3 bases are TGTGCCAGCAGCGTAGCAGACAGGGGGCCGTACAATGAGCAGTTCTTC. Protein: CASSVADRGPYNEQFF.

The rearrangement uses TRBV6-1 and TRBJ1-5, with D perhaps matching TRBD1 (6 bases). The V gene lost 1 base and the J gene lost 2 bases, with 12 bases spanning the gap. Germline assignment: CDR1 MNHNS and CDR2 SASEGT. The CDR3 extends over 16 amino acids. This CDR3 reads CASSEDGGHGNQPQHF. The DNA for the CDR3 is TGTGCCAGCAGTGAAGATGGGGGCCATGGCAATCAGCCCCAGCATTTT.

V and J are TRBV12-3 or TRBV12-4 and TRBJ1-1, with D perhaps matching TRBD1 (6 bases). Trimming stripped 6 bases from V and 1 base from J, with 9 bases between. The CDR3 covers 13 residues. CDR3 nucleotide sequence: TGTGCCAGCAGGGAACAGGGGAACACTGAAGCTTTCTTT. This gives the protein CASREQGNTEAFF.

V and J are TRBV7-8 and TRBJ2-7; tentative D call: TRBD1 (5 bases). The CDR3 loop spans 15 amino acids. Between the trimmed V and J ends, which lost 2 bases and 2 bases, there was a span of 13 bases. The germline CDR1 and CDR2 sequences are SGHVS and FQNEAQ. CDR3 residues: CASSLYLGRAYEQYF. The CDR3 nucleotides are TGTGCCAGCAGCTTATACCTAGGCAGGGCCTACGAGCAGTACTTC. Using reference TRBV7-8 and TRBJ2-7 for the parts outside the CDR3, the full variable domain is GAGVSQSPRYKVAKRGQDVALRCDPISGHVSLFWYQQALGQGPEFLTYFQNEAQLDKSGLPSDRFFAERPEGSVSTLKIQRTQQEDSAVYLCASSLYLGRAYEQYFGPGTRLTVT.

The chain employs TRBV19 and TRBJ1-1; weak D call: TRBD1 (5 bases). Germline CDR1 and CDR2: LNHDA and SQIVND (reference sequence). CDR3 size: 16 residues. V was clipped by 4 bases and J by 0 bases, with 15 bases between them. The CDR3: CASSTLQAWMNTEAFF. As DNA, the CDR3 is TGTGCCAGTAGTACTTTACAGGCCTGGATGAACACTGAAGCTTTCTTT.

This clone was seen only once. The chain uses TRBV18 and TRBJ2-1, with TRBD2 matching 11 bases. This CDR3 is 18 amino acids long. The V gene's germline CDR1 is KGHSH and CDR2 LQKENI. Trimming at V came to 3 bases and at J to 6 bases, leaving 13 bases not matched to a gene. CDR3 sequence (DNA): TGTGCCAGCTCACCGATTAGCGGGAGGGCGTCTCGCGGCAATGAGCAGTTCTTC. It yields the protein CASSPISGRASRGNEQFF. Complete variable domain (other parts from reference TRBV18 and TRBJ2-1): NAGVMQNPRHLVRRRGQEARLRCSPMKGHSHVYWYRQLPEEGLKFMVYLQKENIIDESGMPKERFSAEFPKEGPSILRIQQVVRGDSAAYFCASSPISGRASRGNEQFFGPGTRLTVL.

The V call is TRBV5-5, the J call TRBJ2-7, with D hard to call. V was trimmed by 2 bases and J by 0 bases, leaving 9 bases between them. The CDR3 is 14 residues long. Germline V lookup: CDR1 SGHKS, CDR2 YYEKEE (reference sequence). The CDR3 region is CASSLTAPSYEQYF. The DNA of the CDR3 is TGTGCCAGCAGCTTAACAGCCCCCTCCTACGAGCAGTACTTC.

V and J are TRBV27 and TRBJ1-1, with a weak D call TRBD1 (6 bases). Germline CDR1 is MNHEY and CDR2 is SMNVEV (reference sequence). This CDR3 spans 17 amino acids. The V and J ends lost 0 bases and 3 bases respectively, with 17 bases between them. The CDR3 loop is CASSLSPGTGWYTEAFF. The CDR3, as DNA: TGTGCCAGCAGTTTATCCCCCGGCACAGGGTGGTACACTGAAGCTTTCTTT.

The genes are TRBV19 and TRBJ2-3; 7 positions agree with TRBD2. Unmatched junction bases numbered 11, after V lost 7 bases and J lost 7 bases. Germline V gene data show CDR1 as LNHDA and CDR2 as SQIVND (reference sequence). The CDR3 loop spans 14 amino acids. CDR3 amino acids: CASTPGGSRHTQYF. CDR3 nucleotides: TGTGCCAGTACCCCTGGCGGGAGTCGACATACGCAGTATTTT.

CDR3 protein: CASSQAGRTEAFF. The CDR3 nucleotides are TGCGCCAGCAGCCAAGCAGGGAGGACTGAAGCTTTCTTT. The genes are TRBV4-1 and TRBJ1-1; perhaps TRBD1 as D (5 bases). CDR3 length equals 13 residues. Trimming stripped 1 base from V and 5 bases from J, with 8 bases between. Per the germline V gene, CDR1 is MGHRA and CDR2 is YSYEKL.

The rearrangement uses TRBV6-6 and TRBJ2-5; TRBD1 might be the D (6 bases). Between the trimmed V and J ends, which lost 5 bases and 4 bases, there was a span of 14 bases. This CDR3 has 14 residues. Germline CDR1 MNHNY, CDR2 SVGAGI (reference sequence). CDR3 residues: CASSPRGGLETQYF. The CDR3 bases are TGTGCCAGCAGTCCCCGTGGGGGCTTAGAGACCCAGTACTTC.

The chain has TRBV5-4 and TRBJ2-7, with 7 bases fitting TRBD1. Trimming took 0 bases from V and 5 from J; bases not matched to a gene: 2. The V gene's germline CDR1 is SGHNT and CDR2 YYREEE (reference sequence). CDR3 size: 13 residues. As DNA, the CDR3 is TGTGCCAGCAGCTTGGGAGGGGGCGACGAGCAGTACTTC. It encodes CASSLGGGDEQYF.

The J gene is TRBJ1-2, the V gene TRBV6-1, with a weak D call TRBD1 (5 bases). Trimming removed 0 bases at V and 4 bases at J, with 9 bases between. The length of the CDR3 is 14 residues. CDR1 and CDR2 from the germline V gene are MNHNS and SASEGT. The chain's CDR3 is CASSEAGDAYGYTF. The CDR3 DNA follows: TGTGCCAGCAGTGAAGCAGGGGATGCCTATGGCTACACCTTC.

The chain is built from TRBV6-5 and TRBJ1-2; TRBD1 matches at 11 bases. With V trimmed by 0 bases and J by 4 bases, 4 bases remained unmatched. Germline V CDR1 and CDR2: MNHEY, SVGAGI. The CDR3 length is 16 residues. The CDR3 reads CASSYSWTGGAYGYTF. CDR3 nucleotide sequence: TGTGCCAGCAGTTACTCGTGGACAGGGGGCGCCTATGGCTACACCTTC.

This clone has only a few counts. V gene TRBV11-2 combines with J gene TRBJ1-2; D remains unclear. This CDR3 spans 16 amino acids. V gave up 0 bases and J gave up 6 bases, with 17 bases separating them. Germline-derived CDR1 and CDR2 are SGHAT and FQNNGV. The CDR3 region is CASSLDSRWRSHGYTF. The DNA for the CDR3 is TGTGCCAGCAGCTTAGATTCCCGGTGGAGGAGCCATGGCTACACCTTC.